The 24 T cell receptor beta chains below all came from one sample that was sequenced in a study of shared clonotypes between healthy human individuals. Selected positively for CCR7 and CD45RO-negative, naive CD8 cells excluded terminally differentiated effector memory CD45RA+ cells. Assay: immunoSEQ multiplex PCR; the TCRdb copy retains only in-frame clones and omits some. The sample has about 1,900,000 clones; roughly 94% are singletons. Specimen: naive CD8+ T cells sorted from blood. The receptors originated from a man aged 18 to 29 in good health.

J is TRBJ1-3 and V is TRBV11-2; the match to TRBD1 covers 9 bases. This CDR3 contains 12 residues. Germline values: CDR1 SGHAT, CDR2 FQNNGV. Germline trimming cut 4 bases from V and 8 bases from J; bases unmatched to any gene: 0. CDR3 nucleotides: TGTGCCAGCAGCTGGGACAGGGACACCATATATTTT. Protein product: CASSWDRDTIYF. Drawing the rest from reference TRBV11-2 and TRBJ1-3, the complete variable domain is EAGVAQSPRYKIIEKRQSVAFWCNPISGHATLYWYQQILGQGPKLLIQFQNNGVVDDSQLPKDRFSAERLKGVDSTLKIQPAKLEDSAVYLCASSWDRDTIYFGEGSWLTVV.

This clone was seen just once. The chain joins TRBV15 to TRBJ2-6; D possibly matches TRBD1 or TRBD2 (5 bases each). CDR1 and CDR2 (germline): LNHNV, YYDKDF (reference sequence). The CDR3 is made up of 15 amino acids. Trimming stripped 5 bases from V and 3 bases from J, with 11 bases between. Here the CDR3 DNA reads TGTGCCACCAGCTCTGGGACGTTTGGGGCCAACGTCCTGACTTTC. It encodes CATSSGTFGANVLTF.

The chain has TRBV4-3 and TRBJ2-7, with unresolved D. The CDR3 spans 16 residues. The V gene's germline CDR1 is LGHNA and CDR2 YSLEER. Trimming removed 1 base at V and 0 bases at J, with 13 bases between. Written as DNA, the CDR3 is TGCGCCAGCAGCCAAGGTGTAAGCTCCAGCTCCTACGAGCAGTACTTC. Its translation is CASSQGVSSSSYEQYF.

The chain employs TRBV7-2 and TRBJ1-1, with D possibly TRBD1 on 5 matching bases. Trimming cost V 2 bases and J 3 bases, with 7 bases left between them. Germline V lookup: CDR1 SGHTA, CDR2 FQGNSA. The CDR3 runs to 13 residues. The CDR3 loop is CASSLIRDTEAFF. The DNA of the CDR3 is TGTGCCAGCAGCTTAATCAGGGACACTGAAGCTTTCTTT.

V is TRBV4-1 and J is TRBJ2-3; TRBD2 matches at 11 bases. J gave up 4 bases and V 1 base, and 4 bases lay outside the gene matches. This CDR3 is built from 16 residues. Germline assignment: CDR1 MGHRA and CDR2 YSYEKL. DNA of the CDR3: TGCGCCAGCAGCCAAGGAACTAGCGGGAGTGCAGATACGCAGTATTTT. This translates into CASSQGTSGSADTQYF.

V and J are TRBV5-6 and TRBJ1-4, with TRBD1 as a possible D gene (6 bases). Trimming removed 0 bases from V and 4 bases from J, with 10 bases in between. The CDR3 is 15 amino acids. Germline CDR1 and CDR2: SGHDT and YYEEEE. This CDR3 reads CASSLETGNNEKLFF. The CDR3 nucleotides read TGTGCCAGCAGCTTGGAGACAGGCAATAATGAAAAACTGTTTTTT.

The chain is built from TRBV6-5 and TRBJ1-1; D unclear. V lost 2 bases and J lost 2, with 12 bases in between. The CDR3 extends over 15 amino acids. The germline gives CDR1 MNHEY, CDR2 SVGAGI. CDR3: CASSYTQNGNTEAFF. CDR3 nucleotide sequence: TGTGCCAGCAGTTACACCCAGAACGGAAACACTGAAGCTTTCTTT.

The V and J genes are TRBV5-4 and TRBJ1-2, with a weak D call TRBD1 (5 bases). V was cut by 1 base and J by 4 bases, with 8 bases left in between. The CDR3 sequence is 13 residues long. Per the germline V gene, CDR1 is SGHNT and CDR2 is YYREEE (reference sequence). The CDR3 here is CASSLSGTYGYTF. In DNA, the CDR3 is TGTGCCAGCAGCTTGTCTGGGACCTATGGCTACACCTTC.

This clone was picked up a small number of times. The CDR3, as DNA: TGTGCCAGCAGCCCCACGATGTTTTATGGCTACACCTTC. Amino acids: CASSPTMFYGYTF. This sequence joins TRBV28 and TRBJ1-2; D not certain. Trimming removed 6 bases at V and 5 bases at J, with 13 bases between. Germline-derived CDR1 and CDR2 are MDHEN and SYDVKM. The CDR3 is made up of 13 amino acids.

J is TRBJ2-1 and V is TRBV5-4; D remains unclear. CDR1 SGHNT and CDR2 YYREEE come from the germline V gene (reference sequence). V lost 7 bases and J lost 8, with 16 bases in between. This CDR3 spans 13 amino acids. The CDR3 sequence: CASWSASMDEQFF. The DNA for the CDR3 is TGTGCCAGCTGGTCGGCTAGTATGGATGAGCAGTTCTTC.

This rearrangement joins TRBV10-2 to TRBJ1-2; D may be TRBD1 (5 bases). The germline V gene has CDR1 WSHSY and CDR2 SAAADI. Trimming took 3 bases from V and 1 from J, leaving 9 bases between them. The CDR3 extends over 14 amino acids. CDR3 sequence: CASSDGGDNYGYTF. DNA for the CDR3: TGCGCCAGCAGTGACGGAGGGGATAACTATGGCTACACCTTC.

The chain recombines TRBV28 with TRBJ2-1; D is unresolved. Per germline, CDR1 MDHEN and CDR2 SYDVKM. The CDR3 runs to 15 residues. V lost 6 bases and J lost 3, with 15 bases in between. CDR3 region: CASSPDLPDYNEQFF. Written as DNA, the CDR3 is TGTGCCAGCAGCCCGGACCTTCCTGACTACAATGAGCAGTTCTTC.

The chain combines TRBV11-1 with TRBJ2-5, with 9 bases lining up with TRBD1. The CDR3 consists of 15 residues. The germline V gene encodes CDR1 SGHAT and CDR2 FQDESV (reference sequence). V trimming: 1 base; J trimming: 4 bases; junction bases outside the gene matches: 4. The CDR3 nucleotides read TGTGCCAGCAGCTTAGACAGGGGGCTCCTAGAGACCCAGTACTTC. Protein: CASSLDRGLLETQYF.

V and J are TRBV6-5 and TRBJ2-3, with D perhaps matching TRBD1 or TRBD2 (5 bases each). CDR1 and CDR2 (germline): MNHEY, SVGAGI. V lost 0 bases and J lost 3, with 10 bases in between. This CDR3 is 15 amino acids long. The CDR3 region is CASSYSEGMTDTQYF. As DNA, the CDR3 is TGTGCCAGCAGTTACTCAGAGGGGATGACAGATACGCAGTATTTT.

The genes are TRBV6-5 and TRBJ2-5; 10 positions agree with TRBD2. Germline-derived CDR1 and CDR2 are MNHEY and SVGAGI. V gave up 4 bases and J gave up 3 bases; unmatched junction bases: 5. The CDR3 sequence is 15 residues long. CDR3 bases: TGTGCCAGCAGTTCAAGCGGGGGGGACGAAGAGACCCAGTACTTC. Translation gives CASSSSGGDEETQYF.

This chain's CDR3 is CASSLAGQEVEKLFF. In nucleotides, the CDR3 is TGTGCCAGCAGCTTAGCGGGACAGGAGGTGGAAAAACTGTTTTTT. V gene TRBV7-9 combines with J gene TRBJ1-4; 8 nucleotides line up with TRBD1. V lost 0 bases to trimming and J lost 8 bases; unmatched junction nucleotides: 5. Germline V gene sequence: CDR1 SEHNR, CDR2 FQNEAQ (reference sequence). The CDR3 covers 15 residues. The variable domain in full, completed from reference TRBV7-9 and TRBJ1-4, reads DTGVSQNPRHKITKRGQNVTFRCDPISEHNRLYWYRQTLGQGPEFLTYFQNEAQLEKSRLLSDRFSAERPKGSFSTLEIQRTEQGDSAMYLCASSLAGQEVEKLFFGSGTQLSVL.

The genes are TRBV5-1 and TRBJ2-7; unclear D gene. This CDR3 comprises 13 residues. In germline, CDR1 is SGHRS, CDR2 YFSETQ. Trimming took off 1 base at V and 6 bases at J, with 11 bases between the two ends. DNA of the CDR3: TGCGCCAGCAGCTTGTATGGGGTCGGCGAGCAGTACTTC. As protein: CASSLYGVGEQYF. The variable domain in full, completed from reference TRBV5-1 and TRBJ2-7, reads KAGVTQTPRYLIKTRGQQVTLSCSPISGHRSVSWYQQTPGQGLQFLFEYFSETQRNKGNFPGRFSGRQFSNSRSEMNVSTLELGDSALYLCASSLYGVGEQYFGPGTRLTVT.

CDR3 region: CASSDGQGGTYEQYF. CDR3 sequence (DNA): TGTGCCAGCAGTGATGGACAGGGTGGGACCTACGAGCAGTACTTC. The chain is built from TRBV9 and TRBJ2-7, with 8 bases matching TRBD1. The germline V gene has CDR1 SGDLS and CDR2 YYNGEE. The CDR3 length is 15 residues. The junction had 9 bases not matched to a gene; V was cut back by 5 bases and J by 2 bases.

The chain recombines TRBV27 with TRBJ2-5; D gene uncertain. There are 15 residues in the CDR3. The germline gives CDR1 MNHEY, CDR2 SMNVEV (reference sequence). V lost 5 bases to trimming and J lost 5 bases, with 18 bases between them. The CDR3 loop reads CASSASAAGMETQYF. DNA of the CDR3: TGTGCCAGCAGTGCCTCGGCGGCAGGAATGGAGACCCAGTACTTC.

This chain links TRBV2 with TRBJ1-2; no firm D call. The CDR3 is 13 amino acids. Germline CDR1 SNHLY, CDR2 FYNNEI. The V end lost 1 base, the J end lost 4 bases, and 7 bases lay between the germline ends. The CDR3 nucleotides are TGTGCCAGCAGTGAAGGGCAGGCCTATGGCTACACCTTC. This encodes CASSEGQAYGYTF. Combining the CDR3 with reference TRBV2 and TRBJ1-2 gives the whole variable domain EPEVTQTPSHQVTQMGQEVILRCVPISNHLYFYWYRQILGQKVEFLVSFYNNEISEKSEIFDDQFSVERPDGSNFTLKIRSTKLEDSAMYFCASSEGQAYGYTFGSGTRLTVV.

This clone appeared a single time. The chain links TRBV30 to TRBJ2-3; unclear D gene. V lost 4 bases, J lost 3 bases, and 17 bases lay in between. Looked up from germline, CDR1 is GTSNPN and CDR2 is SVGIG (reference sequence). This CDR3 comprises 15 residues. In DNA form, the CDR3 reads TGTGCCTGGACCAAGAACCAAATCCAAACAGATACGCAGTATTTT. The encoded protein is CAWTKNQIQTDTQYF.

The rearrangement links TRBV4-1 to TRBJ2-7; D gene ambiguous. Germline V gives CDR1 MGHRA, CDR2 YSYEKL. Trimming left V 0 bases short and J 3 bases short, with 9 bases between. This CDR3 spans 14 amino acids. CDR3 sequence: CASSQEMAYYEQYF. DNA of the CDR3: TGCGCCAGCAGCCAAGAGATGGCTTACTACGAGCAGTACTTC.

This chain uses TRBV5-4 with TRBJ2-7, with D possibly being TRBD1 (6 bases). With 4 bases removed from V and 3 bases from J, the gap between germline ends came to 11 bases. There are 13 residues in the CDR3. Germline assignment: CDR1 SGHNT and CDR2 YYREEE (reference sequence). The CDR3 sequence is CASSTTGYYEQYF. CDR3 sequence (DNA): TGTGCCAGCAGCACTACAGGGTACTACGAGCAGTACTTC. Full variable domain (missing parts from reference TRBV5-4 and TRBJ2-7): ETGVTQSPTHLIKTRGQQVTLRCSSQSGHNTVSWYQQALGQGPQFIFQYYREEENGRGNFPPRFSGLQFPNYSSELNVNALELDDSALYLCASSTTGYYEQYFGPGTRLTVT.

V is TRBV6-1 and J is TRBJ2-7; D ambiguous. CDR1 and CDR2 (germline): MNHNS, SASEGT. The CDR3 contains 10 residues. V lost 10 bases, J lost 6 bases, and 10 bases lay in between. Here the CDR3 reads CATAGVEQYF. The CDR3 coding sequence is TGTGCCACCGCAGGAGTCGAGCAGTACTTC.